This T cell receptor beta chain was identified during a study of cytomegalovirus exposure and HLA in healthy donors. Study-level information: Sequencing of about 179 million T cells in an earlier analysis found more than 100 million unique TCR beta sequences.

Concerning this clone: Its specificity is not known.

The primer mix had 60 Vbeta and 13 Jbeta primers. The method was immunoSEQ multiplex PCR; TCRdb's version includes in-frame clones alone and lacks a portion of them. The table shows about 190,000 clones, with roughly four fifths occurring only once. Study results and caveats: In a later analysis, V- and J-gene trimming of beta chains associated with a DCLRE1C missense variant, replicated independently. With high specificity and sensitivity, the classifier reportedly diagnosed cytomegalovirus status.

Germline CDR1 MNHEY, CDR2 SVGAGI. The CDR3 extends over 15 amino acids. V lost 2 bases and J 7 bases, leaving 14 bases between the germline ends. The chain joins TRBV6-5 to TRBJ2-2, with D unclear. The TCR originated in a woman aged 30 to 39 in good health and CMV-seropositive. The specimen sequenced was PBMCs. The DNA for the CDR3 is TGTGCCAGCAGTTACGTCTCGGGTTCCAGCGGGGAGCTGTTTTTT. It encodes CASSYVSGSSGELFF.